The 18 T cell receptor beta chains below come from one sample, sequenced in a study of identical twins. TCRdb independently ran MiXCR on the 5' RACE reads; one entry per CDR3 protein. Altogether around 300,000 distinct CDR3 sequences are present, under 9% being singletons, with the ten largest covering less than 2.5%. The same data also contributed to another study, on yellow fever vaccine responses in identical twins.

The sequencing input was memory (CD45RO+) T cells sorted from blood. These receptor sequences come from a woman younger than 35 in good health.

Many counts were recorded for this clonotype. The chain combines TRBV11-1 with TRBJ1-5; no firm D call. CDR1 SGHAT and CDR2 FQDESV come from the germline V gene (reference sequence). The CDR3 consists of 18 residues. The V end was cut by 5 bases, the J end by 0 bases, with 20 bases between. The CDR3 reads CASSQTGQIANSNQPQHF. The CDR3 bases are TGTGCCAGCAGCCAAACCGGGCAGATTGCAAATAGCAATCAGCCCCAGCATTTT.

This clonotype has only a few counts. CDR3 residues: CASSPTPSSGNTIYF. The CDR3 DNA reads TGCGCCAGCAGCCCTACACCGAGCTCTGGAAACACCATATATTTT. The rearrangement uses TRBV5-1 and TRBJ1-3; no reliable D call. CDR3 size: 15 residues. CDR1 is SGHRS and CDR2 is YFSETQ in the germline V gene. Deletions cut 4 bases from V and 0 bases from J, with 11 bases between.

This clonotype was counted only a few times. This chain connects TRBV28 to TRBJ2-7; 11 positions agree with TRBD1. Trimming took 3 bases from V and 4 from J; bases not matched to a gene: 5. The CDR3 extends over 15 amino acids. Germline CDR1 MDHEN, CDR2 SYDVKM. This CDR3 reads CASSLPGQGGYEQYF. For the CDR3, the DNA is TGTGCCAGCAGTTTGCCGGGACAGGGGGGGTACGAGCAGTACTTC. Together with reference TRBV28 and TRBJ2-7, the CDR3 gives the full variable domain: DVKVTQSSRYLVKRTGEKVFLECVQDMDHENMFWYRQDPGLGLRLIYFSYDVKMKEKGDIPEGYSVSREKKERFSLILESASTNQTSMYLCASSLPGQGGYEQYFGPGTRLTVT.

This clonotype was seen a handful of times. Here the CDR3 reads CASSQGLPGGSETQYF. The CDR3 bases are TGCGCCAGCAGCCAAGGTCTACCCGGGGGATCAGAGACCCAGTACTTC. The gene calls are TRBV4-1 and TRBJ2-5, with D possibly being TRBD2 (6 bases). This CDR3 is 16 amino acids long. The V and J ends lost 1 base and 4 bases respectively, with 16 bases between them. Germline V lookup: CDR1 MGHRA, CDR2 YSYEKL.

A few counts support this clonotype. The CDR3 spells CATSIRGGIYNEQFF. The DNA of the CDR3 is TGTGCCACCAGTATACGGGGGGGTATCTACAATGAGCAGTTCTTC. The rearrangement joins TRBV24-1 to TRBJ2-1; 8 nucleotides agree with TRBD2. V was pared by 6 bases and J by 3 bases, with 6 bases of the junction left unmatched. The germline V gene encodes CDR1 KGHDR and CDR2 SFDVKD. The CDR3 length is 15 residues.

There are a few counts of this clonotype. The chain couples TRBV20-1 to TRBJ2-3, with 8 bases aligning to TRBD1. Germline V lookup: CDR1 DFQATT, CDR2 SNEGSKA (reference sequence). V lost 3 bases, J lost 5 bases, and 10 bases stayed unmatched. This CDR3 comprises 15 residues. CDR3 nucleotide sequence: TGCAGTGCTAGTGGTGGCAGGGGGCTGGGAGATACGCAGTATTTT. Encoded protein: CSASGGRGLGDTQYF.

This clonotype was counted a few times. This sequence joins TRBV29-1 and TRBJ2-7; D is possibly TRBD1 (5 bases). The length of the CDR3 is 14 residues. V was clipped by 7 bases and J by 0 bases, with 16 bases between them. Germline CDR1 SQVTM, CDR2 ANQGSEA. The CDR3 region is CSATKGIPSYEQYF. CDR3 nucleotides: TGCAGCGCCACCAAGGGGATACCCTCCTACGAGCAGTACTTC.

In this sample, this clonotype turned up many times. The chain recombines TRBV19 with TRBJ2-7; a possible D gene is TRBD1 (6 bases). The germline CDR1 and CDR2 sequences are LNHDA and SQIVND (reference sequence). The V end was cut by 8 bases, the J end by 2 bases, with 13 bases between. The CDR3 runs 13 residues. The CDR3 region is CASVEQGTYEQYF. Written as DNA, the CDR3 is TGTGCCAGTGTGGAGCAGGGGACCTACGAGCAGTACTTC.

This clonotype was counted ten times or more. The CDR3 sequence is CASSLGPVPQPQHF. The CDR3 DNA sequence: TGCGCCAGCAGCTTGGGGCCGGTACCCCAGCCCCAGCATTTT. This rearrangement joins TRBV5-1 to TRBJ1-5, with D unresolved. This CDR3 spans 14 amino acids. Trimming took 0 bases from V and 7 from J, leaving 11 bases between them. The germline V gene encodes CDR1 SGHRS and CDR2 YFSETQ.

This clonotype was detected only a few times. The chain recombines TRBV29-1 with TRBJ2-1, with D possibly being TRBD2 (7 bases). Germline-derived CDR1 and CDR2 are SQVTM and ANQGSEA. The CDR3 runs to 17 residues. The ends were cut back, 0 bases at V and 2 bases at J, with 17 bases in the middle. CDR3 DNA: TGCAGCGTTGAAGAGGGCCGGGGGCTAGCGGCCTACAATGAGCAGTTCTTC. Its protein product is CSVEEGRGLAAYNEQFF.

At least ten counts were recorded for this clonotype. V and J are TRBV24-1 and TRBJ2-3; TRBD2 matches at 7 bases. Per the germline V gene, CDR1 is KGHDR and CDR2 is SFDVKD. The CDR3 extends over 16 amino acids. V was clipped by 3 bases and J by 3 bases; unmatched bases: 8. CDR3 sequence (DNA): TGTGCCACCAGTGATGGGGGACTAACGGAAACAGATACGCAGTATTTT. It codes for CATSDGGLTETDTQYF.

This clonotype was found many times. The rearrangement joins TRBV12-3 or TRBV12-4 to TRBJ1-6, with D perhaps TRBD1 (5 bases). CDR3 length equals 13 residues. Trimming shortened V by 10 bases and J by 7 bases, and 14 bases separated the two germline ends. The DNA of the CDR3 is TGTGCCACCACCGGGGCTGGGAATTCACCCCTCCACTTT. Translated, it gives CATTGAGNSPLHF.

This clonotype was observed at least ten times. J is TRBJ2-3 and V is TRBV4-2; 11 positions match TRBD2. CDR3 size: 16 residues. The trim removed 1 base at V and 4 bases at J, leaving 4 bases unmatched. Germline V lookup: CDR1 LGHNA, CDR2 YNFKEQ. The CDR3 loop is CASSQGLAGGADTQYF. CDR3 in DNA: TGTGCCAGCAGCCAAGGGTTAGCGGGGGGGGCAGATACGCAGTATTTT.

This clonotype has a handful of counts. CDR3 in DNA: TGCAGCGTTGAAGACGGTGGGGGTCCAAAAGAGACCCAGTACTTC. Protein sequence: CSVEDGGGPKETQYF. The V call is TRBV29-1, the J call TRBJ2-5; possibly TRBD1 or TRBD2 for D (5 bases each). Germline CDR1 SQVTM, CDR2 ANQGSEA. Between the trimmed V and J ends, which lost 0 bases and 3 bases, there was a span of 14 bases. CDR3 size: 15 residues.

The rearrangement uses TRBV20-1 and TRBJ1-1; 7 bases agree with TRBD1. The CDR3 runs 13 residues. Germline lookup yields CDR1 DFQATT and CDR2 SNEGSKA (reference sequence). V lost 6 bases, J lost 6 bases, and 10 bases stayed unmatched. CDR3 sequence reads: CSADDRVYPEAFF. The CDR3, as DNA: TGCAGTGCCGACGACAGGGTTTATCCTGAAGCTTTCTTT.

This clonotype has a count of ten or more. V is TRBV20-1 and J is TRBJ1-1, with TRBD1 matching over 7 bases. Looked up from germline, CDR1 is DFQATT and CDR2 is SNEGSKA (reference sequence). The CDR3 length is 15 residues. Losses at the gene ends were 6 bases for V and 1 base for J; bases not matched to a gene: 11. For the CDR3, the DNA is TGCAGTGCCCCGACAGGGCTTGGTGGGAACACTGAAGCTTTCTTT. Amino acids: CSAPTGLGGNTEAFF.

This clonotype came up a few times. CDR3 in amino acids: CSVRGQGRNEQYF. CDR3 DNA sequence: TGCAGCGTCCGTGGACAGGGTAGGAACGAGCAGTACTTC. The V gene is TRBV29-1, the J gene TRBJ2-7; 8 nucleotides agree with TRBD1. The CDR3 extends over 13 amino acids. Trimming removed 6 bases from V and 5 bases from J; junction bases left unmatched: 9. Germline V gene data show CDR1 as SQVTM and CDR2 as ANQGSEA.

This clonotype was detected many times. The chain uses TRBV15 and TRBJ1-5; no definite D call. This CDR3 has 17 residues. Germline assignment: CDR1 LNHNV and CDR2 YYDKDF (reference sequence). V was shortened by 0 bases and J by 3 bases, with 15 bases between the two germline ends. The CDR3 reads CATSRDLTQPDNQPQHF. CDR3 DNA sequence: TGTGCCACCAGCAGAGATCTTACACAGCCAGACAATCAGCCCCAGCATTTT.